The 26 T cell receptor beta chains in this list originate from one sample, sequenced in a study of T cells in Graves' hyperthyroidism and ophthalmopathy. RNA transcripts served as the template for amplifying TCR beta CDR3 regions. First-round RT-PCR with HTBI primers amplified the TCR CDR3 region. Using its own MiXCR run on the multiplex PCR reads, TCRdb lists one record per CDR3 protein. The table records over 700,000 distinct CDR3 sequences, around 19% of them present only once. Sequencing was performed on blood. The source is a woman between 50 and 59 years old with Graves' hyperthyroidism that later progressed to Graves' ophthalmopathy.

This clonotype was picked up many times. The rearrangement links TRBV12-3 or TRBV12-4 to TRBJ1-6, with TRBD1 matching over 7 bases. V shed 6 bases and J 10 bases; nucleotides not matched to a gene: 12. This CDR3 region has 15 residues. CDR3 in DNA: TGTGCCAGCAGCTACACAGGGGATGGTCGGTCACCCCTCCACTTT. Encoded protein: CASSYTGDGRSPLHF.

The chain combines TRBV19 with TRBJ1-1; the D is unclear. V was trimmed by 11 bases and J by 4 bases, leaving 17 bases between them. CDR3 length equals 13 residues. Per germline, CDR1 LNHDA and CDR2 SQIVND (reference sequence). The CDR3 here is CASQEGVPTEAFF. The CDR3 nucleotides are TGTGCCTCCCAAGAGGGAGTGCCCACTGAAGCTTTCTTT.

This clonotype was counted many times. This chain links TRBV20-1 with TRBJ1-5, with 7 bases matching TRBD1. This CDR3 is built from 13 residues. Trimming took 5 bases from V and 4 from J; bases not matched to a gene: 5. Germline CDR1 and CDR2: DFQATT and SNEGSKA (reference sequence). The chain's CDR3 is CSAADRVNQPQHF. The CDR3 bases are TGCAGTGCTGCCGACAGGGTTAATCAGCCCCAGCATTTT.

This clonotype was recorded only once. The chain combines TRBV5-1 with TRBJ1-4, with D tentatively TRBD1 (5 bases). Germline V CDR1 and CDR2: SGHRS, YFSETQ. V dropped 3 bases and J dropped 6 bases, with 9 bases sitting between them. The CDR3 runs to 13 residues. CDR3 in amino acids: CASSSLTDEKLFF. The CDR3 bases are TGCGCCAGCAGCTCACTGACAGATGAAAAACTGTTTTTT.

Only a few counts were recorded for this clonotype. This chain connects TRBV14 to TRBJ1-2; weak D call: TRBD1 (5 bases). V lost 3 bases, J lost 0 bases, and 14 bases lay in between. CDR1 SGHDN and CDR2 FVKESK come from the germline V gene. The CDR3 extends over 16 amino acids. The CDR3 protein is CASSQKNRKTNYGYTF. CDR3 in DNA: TGTGCCAGCAGCCAGAAAAACAGGAAAACTAACTATGGCTACACCTTC.

This chain links TRBV6-1 with TRBJ1-2; TRBD1 is a possible D gene (5 bases). Germline-derived CDR1 and CDR2 are MNHNS and SASEGT. With 11 bases removed from V and 9 bases from J, the gap between germline ends came to 16 bases. The CDR3 spans 11 residues. The CDR3 reads CACKQGHRYTF. For the CDR3, the DNA is TGTGCCTGCAAGCAGGGCCATCGCTACACCTTC.

Of note for this clonotype: A read error may be the cause here, since a much bigger clone is one base away. V usage is TRBV6-5 and J usage is TRBJ1-3; D unclear. Trimming left V 0 bases short and J 1 base short, with 7 bases between. This CDR3 spans 15 amino acids. Looked up from germline, CDR1 is MNHEY and CDR2 is SVGAGI. CDR3 DNA sequence: TGTGCCAGCAGTTACTCGGGAGGGTCTGGAAACACCATATATTTT. Its protein is CASSYSGGSGNTIYF.

This clonotype has a count of ten or more. The rearrangement links TRBV20-1 to TRBJ1-5, with 7 bases aligning to TRBD1. The CDR3 extends over 15 amino acids. The V gene end was trimmed by 3 bases and the J gene end by 3 bases; junction bases not matched to a gene: 8. The germline gives CDR1 DFQATT, CDR2 SNEGSKA (reference sequence). CDR3 residues: CSARRQGGANQPQHF. CDR3 coding DNA: TGCAGTGCTAGGCGTCAGGGGGGGGCCAATCAGCCCCAGCATTTT.

This rearrangement joins TRBV10-2 to TRBJ1-1; D is uncertain. V was clipped by 4 bases and J by 1 base, with 10 bases between them. The CDR3 spans 14 residues. Germline loops: CDR1 WSHSY, CDR2 SAAADI. The CDR3 DNA reads as TGCGCCAGCAGTGTGGAGTTGAGGAACACTGAAGCTTTCTTT. The encoded protein is CASSVELRNTEAFF.

The V call is TRBV20-1, the J call TRBJ1-6; D perhaps matches TRBD1 (6 bases). Trimming left V 6 bases short and J 9 bases short, with 18 bases between. CDR1 is DFQATT and CDR2 is SNEGSKA in the germline V gene (reference sequence). CDR3 size: 14 residues. The CDR3 here is CSAVLGGTGSPLHF. In DNA form, the CDR3 reads TGCAGTGCGGTTCTAGGGGGTACAGGTTCACCCCTCCACTTT.

The chain combines TRBV11-2 with TRBJ1-2, with TRBD1 identical over 10 bases. V was pared by 5 bases and J by 7 bases, with 13 bases of the junction left unmatched. Germline CDR1 reads SGHAT; CDR2 reads FQNNGV. The CDR3 totals 16 residues. The CDR3 coding sequence is TGTGCCAGCAGCCAGGGTCGGGGGACAGGGGCCCGTGGCTACACCTTC. Translated: CASSQGRGTGARGYTF.

This clonotype was counted a few times. The V and J genes are TRBV18 and TRBJ2-7; no firm D call. Trimming pared 0 bases from V and 5 bases from J, leaving 8 bases between. Germline lookup yields CDR1 KGHSH and CDR2 LQKENI. The length of the CDR3 is 13 residues. The CDR3 DNA follows: TGTGCCAGCTCACCACCGGCATTAAACGAGCAGTACTTC. It translates to CASSPPALNEQYF.

The chain recombines TRBV15 with TRBJ2-7; D uncertain. This CDR3 is built from 15 residues. With 4 bases removed from V and 3 bases from J, the gap between germline ends came to 16 bases. The germline V gene encodes CDR1 LNHNV and CDR2 YYDKDF (reference sequence). As DNA, the CDR3 is TGTGCCACCAGCACGCGGCAGGTGCCCCTCTACGAGCAGTACTTC. Amino acids: CATSTRQVPLYEQYF.

The chain has TRBV6-1 and TRBJ2-1, with 9 positions matching TRBD2. The ends lost 5 bases at V and 7 bases at J; junction bases unmatched: 15. Germline CDR1 is MNHNS and CDR2 is SASEGT. This CDR3 contains 17 residues. The CDR3 loop reads CASSPNPTGSGGNEQFF. The CDR3 DNA reads TGTGCCAGCAGTCCAAACCCCACAGGGAGCGGGGGGAATGAGCAGTTCTTC.

The chain links TRBV27 to TRBJ1-5; a weak D match, TRBD1 (6 bases). Trimming shortened V by 6 bases and J by 7 bases, and 19 bases separated the two germline ends. The germline CDR1 and CDR2 sequences are MNHEY and SMNVEV (reference sequence). CDR3 length: 15 amino acids. This CDR3 is CASSLRGYLGQPQHF. The DNA for the CDR3 is TGTGCCAGCAGCCTCAGGGGTTACCTGGGGCAGCCCCAGCATTTT.

In its sample, this clonotype was seen a few times. A much larger clone is a single base away; this may be a read error. The chain recombines TRBV5-1 with TRBJ2-3, with TRBD1 matching 12 bases. The CDR3 runs 17 residues. The V gene's germline CDR1 is SGHRS and CDR2 YFSETQ. DNA of the CDR3: TGCGCCAGCAGCTCGGGACAGGGGGCGCTCCGACAAGATACGCGGTATTTT. The encoded protein is CASSSGQGALRQDTRYF.

In its sample, this clonotype was seen many times. The J gene is TRBJ2-1, the V gene TRBV30, with 11 bases lining up with TRBD1. J was trimmed by 0 bases and V by 3 bases; bases with no gene match: 10. From germline, CDR1 is GTSNPN and CDR2 SVGIG (reference sequence). The CDR3 runs 18 residues. CDR3 nucleotides: TGTGCCTGGAGATCGGGGACAGGGGGACCTCGCTCCTACAATGAGCAGTTCTTC. This sequence encodes CAWRSGTGGPRSYNEQFF.

This clonotype has more than one count but fewer than ten. The chain is built from TRBV20-1 and TRBJ1-4; TRBD1 is a possible D gene (5 bases). Germline CDR1 DFQATT, CDR2 SNEGSKA (reference sequence). CDR3 length equals 12 residues. V lost 6 bases, J lost 8 bases, and 13 bases lay in between. The CDR3 here is CSAPVGEEKLFF. The DNA for the CDR3 is TGCAGTGCCCCCGTAGGGGAGGAAAAACTGTTTTTT.

This chain uses TRBV7-9 with TRBJ2-3, with D uncertain. The CDR3 has 13 amino acids. The germline CDR1 and CDR2 sequences are SEHNR and FQNEAQ (reference sequence). Trimming took off 3 bases at V and 4 bases at J, with 8 bases between the two ends. The CDR3 DNA follows: TGTGCCAGCAGCTTCATAGTCCCAGATACGCAGTATTTT. Protein sequence: CASSFIVPDTQYF.

This clonotype was recorded a few times. V and J are TRBV20-1 and TRBJ2-7, with TRBD2 as a possible D gene (6 bases). Trimming took off 1 base at V and 6 bases at J, with 13 bases between the two ends. CDR3 length: 13 amino acids. Germline lookup yields CDR1 DFQATT and CDR2 SNEGSKA (reference sequence). The DNA for the CDR3 is TGCAGTGCTAGAGCTGGCGGGGACGGCGAGCAGTACTTC. It yields the protein CSARAGGDGEQYF.

In its sample, this clonotype was seen many times. The genes are TRBV13 and TRBJ1-1; no definite D call. This CDR3 has 13 amino acids. V shed 4 bases and J shed 11 bases, with 17 bases lying between them. CDR1 is PRHDT and CDR2 is FYEKMQ in the germline V gene (reference sequence). CDR3 nucleotide sequence: TGTGCCAGCAGCTCTCCCAATCTTCGGAATGCTTTCTTT. Protein product: CASSSPNLRNAFF. The full variable domain, in which reference TRBV13 and TRBJ1-1 provide the parts outside the CDR3, is AAGVIQSPRHLIKEKRETATLKCYPIPRHDTVYWYQQGPGQDPQFLISFYEKMQSDKGSIPDRFSAQQFSDYHSELNMSSLELGDSALYFCASSSPNLRNAFFGQGTRLTVV.

This clonotype was detected once. V and J are TRBV6-1 and TRBJ1-2; 11 nucleotides line up with TRBD1. This CDR3 has 17 residues. Germline V CDR1 and CDR2: MNHNS, SASEGT. J was trimmed by 4 bases and V by 7 bases; bases with no gene match: 14. The CDR3 here is CASNEGQGDRPGYGYTF. As DNA, the CDR3 is TGTGCCAGCAACGAGGGACAGGGGGATCGCCCGGGCTATGGCTACACCTTC.

The chain couples TRBV5-5 to TRBJ1-2; no firm D call. CDR1 is SGHKS and CDR2 is YYEKEE in the germline V gene (reference sequence). V was cut by 4 bases and J by 3 bases, with 13 bases left in between. The CDR3 has 14 residues. CDR3 DNA sequence: TGTGCCAGCAGCCTGGATTTGGCGTACTATGGCTACACCTTC. Its translation: CASSLDLAYYGYTF. Drawing the rest from reference TRBV5-5 and TRBJ1-2, the complete variable domain is DAGVTQSPTHLIKTRGQQVTLRCSPISGHKSVSWYQQVLGQGPQFIFQYYEKEERGRGNFPDRFSARQFPNYSSELNVNALLLGDSALYLCASSLDLAYYGYTFGSGTRLTVV.

There are many counts of this clonotype. CDR3 coding DNA: TGTGCCAGCAGCCGGGGTATCGGAACTGAAGCTTTCTTT. Its translation: CASSRGIGTEAFF. The V call is TRBV3-1, the J call TRBJ1-1; D is unresolved. The germline V and J ends were trimmed by 4 bases and 5 bases, with 11 bases remaining between them. The CDR3 is 13 amino acids. Germline CDR1 and CDR2: LGHDT and YNNKEL (reference sequence).

V usage is TRBV3-1 and J usage is TRBJ1-1; D gene ambiguous. Trimming left V 4 bases short and J 4 bases short, with 13 bases between. CDR1 is LGHDT, CDR2 YNNKEL, per germline (reference sequence). This CDR3 is built from 14 residues. CDR3 amino acids: CASSRGPRSTEAFF. CDR3 nucleotide sequence: TGTGCCAGCAGCCGAGGGCCCCGGTCCACTGAAGCTTTCTTT.

This clonotype was picked up many times. The V gene is TRBV20-1, the J gene TRBJ2-1; D may be TRBD1 or TRBD2 (5 bases each). This CDR3 is 14 amino acids long. From germline, CDR1 is DFQATT and CDR2 SNEGSKA (reference sequence). V was pared by 8 bases and J by 6 bases, with 20 bases between. The CDR3 loop is CSSHGTGSPNEQFF. In DNA form, the CDR3 reads TGCAGTTCACACGGGACGGGAAGCCCCAATGAGCAGTTCTTC.